The following is a TCR beta chain sequence with its context. Its target is unknown. This sample was included in a study of cytomegalovirus exposure and HLA in healthy donors. Study-level results: The likely origin of a cluster of highly shared sequence variants was a sequencing artifact.

V lost 1 base and J lost 4; bases outside the gene matches: 1. CDR1 is MNHEY, CDR2 SVGAGI, per germline. The CDR3 sequence is 15 residues long. Use of 60 Vbeta and 13 Jbeta primers characterized the PCR. How the authors handled the data: A later analysis tallied tens of millions of unique TCR beta chains, around 10 million of them shared. The protocol was immunoSEQ multiplex PCR, while the TCRdb copy is restricted to in-frame clones and leaves out a portion. V and J calls and clone size come straight from that table; D and trimming were deduced from the DNA. This sample carries around 76,000 clones, with approximately 1.5% going to the ten biggest clones.

The clonotype was recovered from a woman between 55 and 75 years old in good health and CMV-seronegative. The sequenced sample was PBMCs. This chain connects TRBV6-5 to TRBJ2-2; 9 bases map to TRBD1. This CDR3 is CASSYYRGRTGELFF. DNA of the CDR3: TGTGCCAGCAGTTACTACAGGGGGCGCACCGGGGAGCTGTTTTTT.